The clone carrying this T cell receptor beta chain showed up just a few times. The antigen remains unidentified. In germline, CDR1 is MNHNS, CDR2 SASEGT. The CDR3 length is 15 residues. V lost 6 bases to trimming and J lost 3 bases; unmatched junction nucleotides: 7. Treatment defined: roughly 10-day PBMC culture with coronavirus spike peptide pools or control peptides (ViraFEST assay). Each well held around 2 million PBMCs in IL-2 (roughly 10 IU/ml) medium with 10 ug/ml peptide pools. Each of days 3 and 7 saw half the medium replaced by fresh IL-2 medium. This specimen comes from a study of vaccination and CD4 T cells after COVID-19. At the level of the study: Post-vaccine sampling followed dose two by a median roughly 65 days (range 14 to 241). Overlapping peptides covering the spike proteins of SARS-CoV-2, HCoV-NL63, HCoV-OC43 and HCoV-229E were added to stimulate cells.

Researchers used the Oncomine TCR Beta short-read assay to sequence DNA from cultured CD4+ T cells. MiXCR, run by TCRdb on the PCR reads, gives a single entry per CDR3 protein. Among approximately 14,000 distinct CDR3 sequences listed, less than 75% were seen once. What was sequenced was CD4+ T cells from blood, cultured in vitro. The receptor was derived from a human donor who had recovered from COVID-19. This sequence joins TRBV6-1 and TRBJ1-5; 8 nucleotides align to TRBD1. The CDR3 DNA is TGTGCCAGCAGGCCGATGACAGGGGTCAATCAGCCCCAGCATTTT. Translating gives CASRPMTGVNQPQHF.